This T cell receptor beta chain comes out of a study of blood T cell repertoires in COVID-19. Background on the study: Whether acute or convalescent, the COVID-19 samples came from the United States, Italy and Spain.

The protocol was immunoSEQ multiplex PCR, while the TCRdb copy is restricted to in-frame clones and leaves out a portion. This repertoire shows some 250,000 clones, 75% to 90% found once; its top ten account for around 1.8%. Germline values: CDR1 SGDLS, CDR2 YYNGEE. The V segment lost 0 bases and the J segment 5 bases; nucleotides outside the gene matches: 3. This CDR3 is built from 15 residues. This clone was picked up a small number of times. Those enrolled, adults aged roughly 18 to 89 years, came from 20 to 25 US areas. Donors were grouped by their self-reported clinical history. Cohort 3 recovery required two negative PCRs, clearance, or symptom resolution.

The sequencing input was PBMCs or T cells enriched from blood (not recorded which). The TCR sequence derives from a woman in her forties or fifties who had recovered from COVID-19. The V and J genes are TRBV9 and TRBJ1-5, with TRBD1 matching over 9 bases. The CDR3 bases are TGTGCCAGCAGCGTAGGTCGGACAGGGGATCAGCCCCAGCATTTT. Protein product: CASSVGRTGDQPQHF.